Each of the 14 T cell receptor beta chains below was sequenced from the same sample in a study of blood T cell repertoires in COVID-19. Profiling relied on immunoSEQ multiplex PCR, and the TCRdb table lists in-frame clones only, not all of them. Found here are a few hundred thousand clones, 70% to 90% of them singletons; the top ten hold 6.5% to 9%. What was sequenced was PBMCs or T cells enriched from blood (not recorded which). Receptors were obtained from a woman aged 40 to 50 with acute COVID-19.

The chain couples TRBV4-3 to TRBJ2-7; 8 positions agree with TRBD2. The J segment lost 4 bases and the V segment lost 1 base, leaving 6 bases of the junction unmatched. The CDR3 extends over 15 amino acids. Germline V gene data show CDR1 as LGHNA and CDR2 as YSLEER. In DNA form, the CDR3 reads TGCGCCAGCAGCCAAGGGGCGGGAGGATTGTACGAGCAGTACTTC. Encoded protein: CASSQGAGGLYEQYF.

The CDR3 region has the DNA TGCAGCGTCCCGACCCCAGGGATCGGGGAGACCCAGTACTTC. Residues: CSVPTPGIGETQYF. The rearrangement joins TRBV29-1 to TRBJ2-5; possible D gene TRBD1, 5 bases. Germline V CDR1 and CDR2: SQVTM, ANQGSEA. The CDR3 length is 14 residues. The germline V and J ends were trimmed by 6 bases and 5 bases, with 19 bases remaining between them.

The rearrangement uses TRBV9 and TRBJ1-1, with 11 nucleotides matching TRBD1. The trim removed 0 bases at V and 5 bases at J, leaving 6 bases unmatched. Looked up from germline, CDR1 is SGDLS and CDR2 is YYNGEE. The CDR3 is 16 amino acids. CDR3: CASSVASGQGATEAFF. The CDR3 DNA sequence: TGTGCCAGCAGCGTAGCTTCTGGACAGGGGGCAACTGAAGCTTTCTTT.

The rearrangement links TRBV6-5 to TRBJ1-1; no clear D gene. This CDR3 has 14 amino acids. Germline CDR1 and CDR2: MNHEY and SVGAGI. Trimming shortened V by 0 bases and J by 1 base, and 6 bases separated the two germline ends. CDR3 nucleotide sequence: TGTGCCAGCAGTTACTCGGCCCGGAACACTGAAGCTTTCTTT. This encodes CASSYSARNTEAFF.

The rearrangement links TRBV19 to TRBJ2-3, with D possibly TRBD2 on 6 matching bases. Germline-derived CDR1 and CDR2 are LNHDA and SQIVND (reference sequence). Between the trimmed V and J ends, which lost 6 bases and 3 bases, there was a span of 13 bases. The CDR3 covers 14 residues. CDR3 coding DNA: TGTGCCAGTAGCCCGACTAGTGGAACAGATACGCAGTATTTT. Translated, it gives CASSPTSGTDTQYF. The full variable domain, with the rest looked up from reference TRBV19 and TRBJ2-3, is DGGITQSPKYLFRKEGQNVTLSCEQNLNHDAMYWYRQDPGQGLRLIYYSQIVNDFQKGDIAEGYSVSREKKESFPLTVTSAQKNPTAFYLCASSPTSGTDTQYFGPGTRLTVL.

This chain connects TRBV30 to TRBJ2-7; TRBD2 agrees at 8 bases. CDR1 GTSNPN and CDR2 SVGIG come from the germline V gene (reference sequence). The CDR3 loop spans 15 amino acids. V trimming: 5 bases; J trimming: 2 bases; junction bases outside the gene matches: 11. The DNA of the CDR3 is TGTGCCTGGGGGGCGCGGGGGGCTATTCCCTACGAGCAGTACTTC. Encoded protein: CAWGARGAIPYEQYF.

For the CDR3, the DNA is TGTGCCAGCAGTCGACTGACAGGGGGCGCGAAAGGAAACACCATATATTTT. Encoded protein: CASSRLTGGAKGNTIYF. This chain uses TRBV6-6 with TRBJ1-3; 10 bases line up with TRBD1. The CDR3 loop spans 17 amino acids. The V gene's germline CDR1 is MNHNY and CDR2 SVGAGI (reference sequence). With V trimmed by 5 bases and J by 4 bases, 11 bases remained unmatched.

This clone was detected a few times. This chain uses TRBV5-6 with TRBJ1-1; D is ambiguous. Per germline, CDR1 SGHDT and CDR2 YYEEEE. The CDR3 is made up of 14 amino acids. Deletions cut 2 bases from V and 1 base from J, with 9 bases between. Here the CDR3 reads CASSFGTANTEAFF. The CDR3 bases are TGTGCCAGCAGCTTCGGAACAGCGAACACTGAAGCTTTCTTT.

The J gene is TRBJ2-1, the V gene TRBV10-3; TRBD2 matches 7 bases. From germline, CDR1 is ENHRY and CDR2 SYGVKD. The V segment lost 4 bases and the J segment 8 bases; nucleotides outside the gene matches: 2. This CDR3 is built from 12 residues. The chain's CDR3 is CAISGTSDEQFF. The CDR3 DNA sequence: TGTGCCATCAGTGGTACTAGCGATGAGCAGTTCTTC.

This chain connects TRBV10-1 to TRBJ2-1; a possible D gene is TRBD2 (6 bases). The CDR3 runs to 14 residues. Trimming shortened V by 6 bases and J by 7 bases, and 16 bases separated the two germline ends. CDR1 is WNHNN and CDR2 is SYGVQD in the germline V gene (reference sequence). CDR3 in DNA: TGCGCCAGCAGCGCTCTAGGACGGGGGAATGAGCAGTTCTTC. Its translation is CASSALGRGNEQFF.

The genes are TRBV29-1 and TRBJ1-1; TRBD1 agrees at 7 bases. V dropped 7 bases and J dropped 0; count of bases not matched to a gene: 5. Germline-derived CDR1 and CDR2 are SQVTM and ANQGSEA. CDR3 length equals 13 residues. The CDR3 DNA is TGCAGCGCAAAGGGACAGATGAACACTGAAGCTTTCTTT. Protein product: CSAKGQMNTEAFF.

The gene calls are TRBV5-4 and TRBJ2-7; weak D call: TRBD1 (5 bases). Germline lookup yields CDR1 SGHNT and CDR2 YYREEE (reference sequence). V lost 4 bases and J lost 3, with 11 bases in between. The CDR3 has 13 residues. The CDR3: CASSDNDSYEQYF. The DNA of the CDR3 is TGTGCCAGCAGCGATAACGACAGCTACGAGCAGTACTTC.

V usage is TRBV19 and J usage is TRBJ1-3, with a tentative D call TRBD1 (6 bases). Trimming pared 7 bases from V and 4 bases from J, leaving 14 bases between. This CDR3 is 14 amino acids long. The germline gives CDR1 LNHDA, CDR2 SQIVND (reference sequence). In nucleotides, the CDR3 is TGTGCCAGTAAAGGAGACAGGTGGGGAAACACCATATATTTT. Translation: CASKGDRWGNTIYF. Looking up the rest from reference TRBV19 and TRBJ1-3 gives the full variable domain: DGGITQSPKYLFRKEGQNVTLSCEQNLNHDAMYWYRQDPGQGLRLIYYSQIVNDFQKGDIAEGYSVSREKKESFPLTVTSAQKNPTAFYLCASKGDRWGNTIYFGEGSWLTVV.

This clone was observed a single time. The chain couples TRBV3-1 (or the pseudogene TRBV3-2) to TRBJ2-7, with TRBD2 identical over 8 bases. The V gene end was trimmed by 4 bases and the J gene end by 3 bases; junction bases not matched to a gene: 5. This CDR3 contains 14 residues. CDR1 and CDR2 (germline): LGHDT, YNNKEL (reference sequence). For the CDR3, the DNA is TGTGCCAGCAGCCTCAGCGGGAGTCGCTACGAGCAGTACTTC. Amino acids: CASSLSGSRYEQYF.